This T cell receptor (beta chain) is from a study of cytotoxic CD8 clonotypes in ibrutinib-treated CLL. Study-wide context: Response samples followed a median around 11 months of treatment, range 6 to 36. Study results and caveats: Patients had baseline clonality above age-matched healthy donors, and this clonality moved with circulating CD8+ T-cell counts. Clonality rose at ibrutinib response, held steady in sustained remission, and fell toward baseline at progression.

TCRdb's copy holds only in-frame clones and misses some; the assay was immunoSEQ multiplex PCR. The sample records tens of thousands of clones, roughly 50% being singletons. Comment on this clone: Its antigen is still unknown.

This clonotype originated in a human donor with chronic lymphocytic leukemia. The source material was PBMCs, sampled after 24 months of ibrutinib treatment.

The CDR3 sequence: CASSGLGLETDTQYF. CDR3 coding DNA: TGCGCCAGCAGCGGCTTGGGACTAGAGACAGATACGCAGTATTTT. The rearrangement links TRBV5-1 to TRBJ2-3; 8 bases are a match to TRBD2. CDR1 and CDR2 from the germline V gene are SGHRS and YFSETQ. The CDR3 totals 15 residues. The ends lost 4 bases at V and 3 bases at J; junction bases unmatched: 7. Filled out from reference TRBV5-1 and TRBJ2-3, the complete variable domain reads KAGVTQTPRYLIKTRGQQVTLSCSPISGHRSVSWYQQTPGQGLQFLFEYFSETQRNKGNFPGRFSGRQFSNSRSEMNVSTLELGDSALYLCASSGLGLETDTQYFGPGTRLTVL.